One sample yielded the 7 T cell receptor beta chains listed below, sequenced in a study of blood T cells in healthy people across ages. For the second PCR, which ran for roughly 6 to 11 cycles, a sample-barcoded 5' primer and a J-beta primer mix were used. TCRdb called the 5' RACE reads again in MiXCR, with one record for every CDR3 protein. This table has about 730,000 distinct CDR3 sequences, roughly 43% appearing once. The sample comprised blood. These receptors were collected from a woman between 55 and 75 years old in good health.

The V and J genes are TRBV29-1 and TRBJ1-2, with 7 bases matching TRBD1. V trimming: 7 bases; J trimming: 4 bases; junction bases outside the gene matches: 6. This CDR3 is 12 amino acids long. Germline V gene lookup returns CDR1 SQVTM and CDR2 ANQGSEA. CDR3 region: CSGGQTSYGYTF. For the CDR3, the DNA is TGCAGCGGGGGACAGACTTCCTATGGCTACACCTTC.

The sample holds a few counts of this clonotype. The chain employs TRBV20-1 and TRBJ2-1, with a tentative D call TRBD2 (6 bases). The CDR3 consists of 14 residues. Trimming stripped 1 base from V and 9 bases from J, with 16 bases between. Germline V gene data show CDR1 as DFQATT and CDR2 as SNEGSKA (reference sequence). In nucleotides, the CDR3 is TGCAGTGCTAGAGTCGACACAACTAGCTCTGAGCAGTTCTTC. It translates to CSARVDTTSSEQFF.

As regards this clonotype: One base away lies a much larger clone, so this may be a sequencing read error. This chain joins TRBV12-3 or TRBV12-4 and TRBJ2-3, with 7 bases identical to TRBD1. The V segment lost 6 bases and the J segment 5 bases; nucleotides outside the gene matches: 11. The CDR3 covers 15 residues. The CDR3 protein is CASRSDRSVIDTQYF. CDR3 nucleotides: TGTGCCAGCAGGTCGGACAGGAGTGTCATAGATACGCAGTATTTT.

V gene TRBV6-2 or TRBV6-3 combines with J gene TRBJ2-5, with 10 bases matching TRBD2. V shed 5 bases, J shed 0 bases, and the junction held 6 bases outside the gene matches. Looked up from germline, CDR1 is MNHEY and CDR2 is SVGEGT. CDR3 length: 16 residues. The CDR3 reads CASSGGLAANQETQYF. CDR3 nucleotide sequence: TGTGCCAGCAGTGGAGGACTAGCGGCTAACCAAGAGACCCAGTACTTC.

This sequence joins TRBV7-9 and TRBJ1-5; 9 bases line up with TRBD1. Per the germline V gene, CDR1 is SEHNR and CDR2 is FQNEAQ (reference sequence). The CDR3 covers 14 residues. V dropped 4 bases and J dropped 7; count of bases not matched to a gene: 5. CDR3 protein: CASSWGQGKQPQHF. DNA for the CDR3: TGTGCCAGCAGCTGGGGACAGGGTAAGCAGCCCCAGCATTTT.

This chain links TRBV3-1 with TRBJ2-2; 10 bases line up with TRBD2. Trimming at V came to 1 base and at J to 4 bases, leaving 3 bases not matched to a gene. The CDR3 runs 16 residues. CDR1 and CDR2 (germline): LGHDT, YNNKEL (reference sequence). The CDR3 is CASSQGTSGATGELFF. CDR3 sequence (DNA): TGTGCCAGCAGCCAAGGAACTAGCGGGGCCACCGGGGAGCTGTTTTTT.

This clonotype has only a few counts. The rearrangement links TRBV19 to TRBJ1-2; possibly TRBD1 for D (5 bases). The CDR3 consists of 12 residues. The V gene's germline CDR1 is LNHDA and CDR2 SQIVND (reference sequence). V dropped 5 bases and J dropped 8 bases, with 12 bases sitting between them. CDR3 sequence: CASSDDSQGYTF. DNA of the CDR3: TGTGCCAGTAGTGACGACAGCCAAGGCTACACCTTC. Full variable domain (rest looked up from reference TRBV19 and TRBJ1-2): DGGITQSPKYLFRKEGQNVTLSCEQNLNHDAMYWYRQDPGQGLRLIYYSQIVNDFQKGDIAEGYSVSREKKESFPLTVTSAQKNPTAFYLCASSDDSQGYTFGSGTRLTVV.